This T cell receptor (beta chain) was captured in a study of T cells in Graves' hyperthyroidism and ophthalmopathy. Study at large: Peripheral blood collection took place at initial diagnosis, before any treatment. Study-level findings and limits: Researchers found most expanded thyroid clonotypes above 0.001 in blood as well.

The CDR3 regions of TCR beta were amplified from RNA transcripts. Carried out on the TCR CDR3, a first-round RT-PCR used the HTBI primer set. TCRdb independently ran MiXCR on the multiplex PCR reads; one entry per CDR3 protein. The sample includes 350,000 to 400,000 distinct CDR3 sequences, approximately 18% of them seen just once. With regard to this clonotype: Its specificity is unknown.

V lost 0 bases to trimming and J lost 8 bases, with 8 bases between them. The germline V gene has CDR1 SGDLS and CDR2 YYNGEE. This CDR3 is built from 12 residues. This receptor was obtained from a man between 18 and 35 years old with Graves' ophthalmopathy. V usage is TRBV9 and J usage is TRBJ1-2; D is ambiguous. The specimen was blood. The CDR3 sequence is CASSVDGVGYTF. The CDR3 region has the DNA TGTGCCAGCAGCGTAGATGGGGTCGGCTACACCTTC.